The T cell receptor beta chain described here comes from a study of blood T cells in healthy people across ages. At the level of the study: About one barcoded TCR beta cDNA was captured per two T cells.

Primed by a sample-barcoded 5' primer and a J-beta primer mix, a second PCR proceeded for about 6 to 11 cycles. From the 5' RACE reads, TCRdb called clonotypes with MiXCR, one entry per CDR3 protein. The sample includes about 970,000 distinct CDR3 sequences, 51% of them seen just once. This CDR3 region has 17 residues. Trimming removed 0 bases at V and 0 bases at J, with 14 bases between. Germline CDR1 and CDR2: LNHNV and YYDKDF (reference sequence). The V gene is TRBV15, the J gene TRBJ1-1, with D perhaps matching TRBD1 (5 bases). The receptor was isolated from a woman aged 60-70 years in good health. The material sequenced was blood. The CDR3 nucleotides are TGTGCCACCAGCAGAGATCGTGGGGCTTGGGTGAACACTGAAGCTTTCTTT. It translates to CATSRDRGAWVNTEAFF. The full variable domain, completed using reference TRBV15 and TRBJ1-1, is DAMVIQNPRYQVTQFGKPVTLSCSQTLNHNVMYWYQQKSSQAPKLLFHYYDKDFNNEADTPDNFQSRRPNTSFCFLDIRSPGLGDTAMYLCATSRDRGAWVNTEAFFGQGTRLTVV.